Listed below are T cell receptor beta chains from one sample, sequenced in a study of blood T cell repertoires in COVID-19. Sequencing was performed with immunoSEQ multiplex PCR; in TCRdb, only in-frame clones are kept and a portion is missing. Of about 250,000 clones detected, around 86% appear once; the ten largest clones hold 15% to 19%. Sequenced sample: PBMCs or T cells enriched from blood (not recorded which). These receptors were taken from a man between 18 and 35 years old who had recovered from COVID-19. The CDR3 runs from the conserved cysteine through the conserved F or W. D genes are given only for firm matches. Expanded clones are given a class, and other clones once, few, many or no size at all.

v_gene,abundance,j_gene,d_gene,CDR3aa,CDR3nt
TRBV28,few,TRBJ1-2,TRBD1,CASSLGTGVTSGHGYTF,TGTGCCAGCAGCTTGGGGACAGGGGTTACTAGCGGGCATGGCTACACCTTC
TRBV20-1,.,TRBJ2-7,.,CSASQGLYEQYF,TGCAGTGCTAGTCAGGGACTCTACGAGCAGTACTTC
TRBV11-2,.,TRBJ1-5,TRBD1,CASSLDRAQPQHF,TGTGCCAGCAGCCTGGACAGGGCTCAGCCCCAGCATTTT
TRBV10-2,.,TRBJ2-7,.,CASSDPGLPGEQYF,TGCGCCAGCAGTGACCCCGGACTACCGGGGGAGCAGTACTTC
TRBV7-3,.,TRBJ2-1,.,CASSPHGVADWGEQFF,TGTGCCAGCAGCCCACACGGCGTAGCGGATTGGGGTGAGCAGTTCTTC
TRBV5-4,.,TRBJ2-7,TRBD1,CASSSAGTGDHEQYF,TGTGCCAGCAGCTCGGCCGGGACAGGGGACCACGAGCAGTACTTC
TRBV6-2/TRBV6-3,.,TRBJ2-3,TRBD2,CASSARHTSGSVGDTQYF,TGTGCCAGCAGTGCCCGCCATACTAGCGGGAGTGTAGGAGATACGCAGTATTTT
TRBV12-3/TRBV12-4,.,TRBJ1-4,.,CASSLGGEKLFF,TGTGCCAGCAGTTTGGGGGGGGAAAAACTGTTTTTT
TRBV11-3,once,TRBJ1-3,.,CASSAGSSGNTIYF,TGTGCCAGCAGCGCCGGTAGCTCTGGAAACACCATATATTTT
TRBV5-1,.,TRBJ2-7,TRBD1,CASSPDRGLSYEQYF,TGCGCCAGCAGCCCAGACAGGGGACTCTCCTACGAGCAGTACTTC
TRBV5-4,.,TRBJ2-2,.,CASSLASGDAGELFF,TGTGCCAGCAGCTTGGCTTCGGGGGACGCCGGGGAGCTGTTTTTT
TRBV27,.,TRBJ2-5,.,CASTAAIGTRETQYF,TGTGCCAGCACCGCAGCAATCGGGACACGGGAGACCCAGTACTTC
TRBV14,.,TRBJ2-3,.,CASSQVLQSDTQYF,TGTGCCAGCAGCCAAGTACTCCAATCGGATACGCAGTATTTT
TRBV2,few,TRBJ2-7,.,CASSVKTGQYF,TGTGCCAGCAGTGTCAAAACCGGGCAGTACTTC
TRBV28,.,TRBJ2-1,.,CASRRDSRSYNEQFF,TGTGCCAGCAGGCGGGACAGTCGTTCCTACAATGAGCAGTTCTTC
TRBV4-2,once,TRBJ1-1,.,CASSQNRLEAFF,TGTGCCAGCAGCCAAAACAGGCTAGAAGCTTTCTTT
TRBV3-1/TRBV3-2,.,TRBJ1-5,.,CASSPRDIQPQHF,TGTGCCAGCAGCCCCCGGGACATTCAGCCCCAGCATTTT
TRBV30,.,TRBJ1-1,.,CAWSQGFTEAFF,TGTGCCTGGAGCCAGGGGTTCACTGAAGCTTTCTTT
TRBV6-5,.,TRBJ2-7,TRBD2,CASSPLAGNEQYF,TGTGCCAGCAGTCCACTAGCGGGAAACGAGCAGTACTTC
TRBV2,.,TRBJ2-5,TRBD1,CASGSDRGPETQYF,TGTGCCAGCGGGTCCGACAGGGGGCCTGAGACCCAGTACTTC
TRBV28,once,TRBJ1-2,.,CASSLPGENYGYTF,TGTGCCAGCAGCCTACCCGGGGAGAACTATGGCTACACCTTC
TRBV6-1,.,TRBJ1-1,.,CASSETLDRNAFF,TGTGCCAGCAGTGAGACCCTCGACAGGAACGCTTTCTTT
TRBV6-1,.,TRBJ1-5,TRBD1,CASSLRDSLQPQHF,TGTGCCAGCAGCCTCCGGGACAGCCTTCAGCCCCAGCATTTT
TRBV19,.,TRBJ2-2,.,CASSMGRVLRGGELFF,TGTGCCAGTAGTATGGGCAGGGTATTAAGGGGCGGGGAGCTGTTTTTT
TRBV19,.,TRBJ2-7,TRBD1,CASSIRDTGTGYEQYF,TGTGCCAGTAGTATCCGCGACACCGGGACAGGCTACGAGCAGTACTTC
TRBV4-2,.,TRBJ2-1,.,CASSSTGASYNEQFF,TGTGCCAGCAGCTCGACAGGAGCCTCCTACAATGAGCAGTTCTTC
TRBV12-5,.,TRBJ1-2,TRBD1,CASGWVSGTVQNQLTRGYGYTF,TGTGCTAGTGGTTGGGTCTCCGGGACAGTCCAAAACCAACTAACCCGGGGATATGGCTACACCTTC
TRBV15,.,TRBJ2-7,TRBD2,CATSRPGTSGSYEQYF,TGTGCCACCAGCAGACCAGGGACTAGCGGATCCTACGAGCAGTACTTC
TRBV10-3,.,TRBJ2-7,TRBD2,CAISPSGGAYEQYF,TGTGCCATCAGTCCAAGCGGGGGGGCCTACGAGCAGTACTTC
TRBV10-3,.,TRBJ2-5,.,CAISDSTVQETQYF,TGTGCCATCAGTGATTCGACAGTACAAGAGACCCAGTACTTC
TRBV5-1,.,TRBJ2-3,.,CASSFVLSGSYDF,TGCGCCAGCAGCTTTGTTCTCTCCGGGAGCTATGATTTT
TRBV18,once,TRBJ2-3,TRBD2,CASSPWASGGSDTQYF,TGTGCCAGCTCACCTTGGGCTAGCGGGGGGTCAGATACGCAGTATTTT
TRBV27,few,TRBJ1-1,.,CASSFHTPGTEAFF,TGTGCCAGCAGTTTCCACACCCCGGGGACTGAAGCTTTCTTT
TRBV7-6,.,TRBJ2-5,TRBD2,CASSPGTSGTQYF,TGTGCCAGCAGCCCGGGGACTAGCGGGACCCAGTACTTC
TRBV19,.,TRBJ1-5,.,CASSIGQGTQPQHF,TGTGCCAGTAGTATTGGTCAGGGCACTCAGCCCCAGCATTTT
TRBV2,.,TRBJ2-3,TRBD1,CASPRSKDRGPPSTDTQYF,TGTGCCAGCCCGCGGAGTAAGGACAGGGGTCCTCCTAGCACAGATACGCAGTATTTT
TRBV28,.,TRBJ1-3,.,CASSLSRRGNTIYF,TGTGCCAGCAGTTTGTCACGCAGAGGAAACACCATATATTTT